This is a list of T cell receptor beta chains from one sample in a study of T cells in localized non-small cell lung cancer. TCRdb keeps only in-frame clones here, not all; method: immunoSEQ multiplex PCR. Of around 41,000 clones in the sample, 91% are singletons; the top ten hold approximately 10%. The sample was PBMCs, taken before any cancer treatment. These receptors were collected from a woman aged 40-75 years with stage II lung adenocarcinoma. Both conserved end residues are part of each CDR3. Each record gives: clone size, V gene, D gene, J gene, CDR3 protein, CDR3 DNA. D genes are given only for firm matches. A row's size may be missing; if present it is once, few, many or a size class.

clone_size: -
v_call: TRBV7-8
d_call: TRBD1
j_call: TRBJ2-2
cdr3_aa: CASSLGTGRTGELFF
cdr3_nt: TGTGCCAGCAGCTTAGGGACAGGCAGGACCGGGGAGCTGTTTTTT

clone_size: -
v_call: TRBV2
d_call: -
j_call: TRBJ1-1
cdr3_aa: CASSELPNTEAFF
cdr3_nt: TGTGCCAGCAGTGAACTCCCGAACACTGAAGCTTTCTTT

clone_size: -
v_call: TRBV6-1
d_call: TRBD2
j_call: TRBJ2-7
cdr3_aa: CASSESSGGLYEQYF
cdr3_nt: TGTGCCAGCAGTGAGTCTAGCGGGGGGTTATACGAGCAGTACTTC

clone_size: -
v_call: TRBV11-2
d_call: -
j_call: TRBJ1-4
cdr3_aa: CASSGQRVNEKLFF
cdr3_nt: TGTGCCAGCAGCGGCCAGAGGGTGAATGAAAAACTGTTTTTT

clone_size: -
v_call: TRBV5-6
d_call: TRBD1
j_call: TRBJ2-1
cdr3_aa: CASSPSPGTGSSLEQFF
cdr3_nt: TGTGCCAGCAGCCCCTCGCCGGGGACAGGGAGCTCGTTGGAGCAGTTCTTC

clone_size: -
v_call: TRBV9
d_call: -
j_call: TRBJ2-2
cdr3_aa: CASSVGQHTGELFF
cdr3_nt: TGTGCCAGCAGCGTAGGGCAACACACCGGGGAGCTGTTTTTT

clone_size: -
v_call: TRBV28
d_call: TRBD2
j_call: TRBJ2-7
cdr3_aa: CASRASGSGNYEQYF
cdr3_nt: TGTGCCAGCCGTGCCTCCGGTAGCGGGAATTACGAGCAGTACTTC

clone_size: -
v_call: TRBV5-1
d_call: -
j_call: TRBJ2-5
cdr3_aa: CASSLSEATQYF
cdr3_nt: TGCGCCAGCAGCTTGAGTGAGGCGACCCAGTACTTC

clone_size: -
v_call: TRBV21-1
d_call: -
j_call: TRBJ1-2
cdr3_aa: CASDTGTGYTF
cdr3_nt: TGTGCCAGCGATACCGGAACTGGCTACACCTTC

clone_size: -
v_call: TRBV7-9
d_call: -
j_call: TRBJ2-3
cdr3_aa: CASSSKGPSDTQYF
cdr3_nt: TGTGCCAGCAGCTCTAAGGGGCCGTCAGATACGCAGTATTTT

clone_size: -
v_call: TRBV5-1
d_call: -
j_call: TRBJ1-4
cdr3_aa: CASRRTTNEKLFF
cdr3_nt: TGCGCCAGCAGGCGGACAACTAATGAAAAACTGTTTTTT

clone_size: -
v_call: TRBV6-1
d_call: -
j_call: TRBJ2-5
cdr3_aa: CASSLTWETQYF
cdr3_nt: TGTGCCAGCAGTTTAACTTGGGAGACCCAGTACTTC

clone_size: -
v_call: TRBV4-2
d_call: TRBD2
j_call: TRBJ2-3
cdr3_aa: CASSHSLAGRTDTQYF
cdr3_nt: TGTGCCAGCAGCCACTCACTAGCGGGCCGCACAGATACGCAGTATTTT

clone_size: -
v_call: TRBV5-4
d_call: -
j_call: TRBJ1-2
cdr3_aa: CASSLVGVGYGYTF
cdr3_nt: TGTGCCAGCAGCTTGGTGGGGGTGGGCTATGGCTACACCTTC

clone_size: -
v_call: TRBV5-1
d_call: TRBD2
j_call: TRBJ2-1
cdr3_aa: CASSLDGLAGVNEQFF
cdr3_nt: TGCGCCAGCAGCTTGGACGGACTAGCGGGCGTCAATGAGCAGTTCTTC

clone_size: -
v_call: TRBV19
d_call: TRBD2
j_call: TRBJ2-1
cdr3_aa: CASSFGGSGYYNEQFF
cdr3_nt: TGTGCCAGTAGTTTCGGGGGTAGCGGGTACTACAATGAGCAGTTCTTC

clone_size: -
v_call: TRBV28
d_call: TRBD2
j_call: TRBJ2-3
cdr3_aa: CASSLIPQRPSGASTDTQYF
cdr3_nt: TGTGCCAGCAGTTTAATCCCTCAGAGGCCTAGCGGCGCTAGCACAGATACGCAGTATTTT

clone_size: -
v_call: TRBV7-9
d_call: TRBD2
j_call: TRBJ2-7
cdr3_aa: CASSLGTSGRQSYEQYF
cdr3_nt: TGTGCCAGCAGCTTAGGGACTAGCGGGAGGCAATCCTACGAGCAGTACTTC

clone_size: -
v_call: TRBV5-3
d_call: TRBD1
j_call: TRBJ1-6
cdr3_aa: CASIRRGPNSPLHF
cdr3_nt: TGTGCCAGCATCCGCAGGGGGCCGAATTCACCCCTCCACTTT

clone_size: -
v_call: TRBV28
d_call: -
j_call: TRBJ1-2
cdr3_aa: CASSLGYGYGYTF
cdr3_nt: TGTGCCAGCAGTTTAGGTTATGGCTATGGCTACACCTTC

clone_size: -
v_call: TRBV6-4
d_call: TRBD1
j_call: TRBJ2-1
cdr3_aa: CASSDQPGGNEQFF
cdr3_nt: TGTGCCAGCAGCGACCAACCAGGGGGAAATGAGCAGTTCTTC

clone_size: -
v_call: TRBV7-2
d_call: TRBD1
j_call: TRBJ1-1
cdr3_aa: CASSPTSGTGLSAFF
cdr3_nt: TGTGCCAGCAGCCCGACGTCCGGGACAGGGCTTTCGGCTTTCTTT

clone_size: -
v_call: TRBV29-1
d_call: -
j_call: TRBJ2-5
cdr3_aa: CSVRIDQETQYF
cdr3_nt: TGCAGCGTTAGGATCGACCAAGAGACCCAGTACTTC

clone_size: once
v_call: TRBV29-1
d_call: -
j_call: TRBJ2-7
cdr3_aa: CSVVSSSYEQYF
cdr3_nt: TGCAGCGTTGTCAGTAGCTCCTACGAGCAGTACTTC

clone_size: -
v_call: TRBV9
d_call: -
j_call: TRBJ2-3
cdr3_aa: CASSIRQDTQYF
cdr3_nt: TGTGCCAGCAGCATACGTCAAGATACGCAGTATTTT

clone_size: -
v_call: TRBV15
d_call: -
j_call: TRBJ2-7
cdr3_aa: CATSKDSYEQYF
cdr3_nt: TGTGCCACCAGCAAGGACAGCTACGAGCAGTACTTC

clone_size: once
v_call: TRBV7-9
d_call: TRBD2
j_call: TRBJ2-3
cdr3_aa: CASSLAGGPTDTQYF
cdr3_nt: TGTGCCAGCAGCCTAGCGGGGGGCCCCACAGATACGCAGTATTTT

clone_size: -
v_call: TRBV28
d_call: -
j_call: TRBJ1-2
cdr3_aa: CASSSVTGNNGYTF
cdr3_nt: TGTGCCAGCAGTTCCGTAACAGGAAATAATGGCTACACCTTC

clone_size: large
v_call: TRBV5-4
d_call: -
j_call: TRBJ1-5
cdr3_aa: CASSLGGRGSNQPQHF
cdr3_nt: TGTGCCAGCAGCCTGGGGGGCAGGGGAAGCAATCAGCCCCAGCATTTT